The 26 T cell receptor beta chains in this list originate from one sample, sequenced in a study of graft-versus-host responses after intestinal transplantation. These receptors are not linked to any known antigen. Sequenced by immunoSEQ multiplex PCR; TCRdb stores in-frame clones only, minus some. The table shows some 48,000 clones, with 85% to 95% occurring only once. Sequenced here: unstimulated CD8+ T cells sorted from spleen or lymph node cells, sampled before transplant. The receptors stem from a human donor who was the organ donor for an intestinal transplant.

This chain uses TRBV13 with TRBJ2-3; the match to TRBD2 covers 12 bases. The CDR3 totals 15 residues. V was pared by 5 bases and J by 1 base, with 1 base of the junction left unmatched. The V gene's germline CDR1 is PRHDT and CDR2 FYEKMQ (reference sequence). The CDR3 region has the DNA TGTGCCAGCAGCCCTAGCGGGGGGGGCACAGATACGCAGTATTTT. This gives the protein CASSPSGGGTDTQYF. Filled out from reference TRBV13 and TRBJ2-3, the complete variable domain reads AAGVIQSPRHLIKEKRETATLKCYPIPRHDTVYWYQQGPGQDPQFLISFYEKMQSDKGSIPDRFSAQQFSDYHSELNMSSLELGDSALYFCASSPSGGGTDTQYFGPGTRLTVL.

The CDR3 sequence: CAWSVYSGGTDTQYF. Here the CDR3 DNA reads TGTGCCTGGAGTGTGTATAGCGGGGGCACAGATACGCAGTATTTT. The chain couples TRBV30 to TRBJ2-3, with 8 nucleotides matching TRBD2. CDR3 length equals 15 residues. Germline CDR1 is GTSNPN and CDR2 is SVGIG (reference sequence). J gave up 1 base and V 0 bases, and 3 bases lay outside the gene matches.

This clone was found a few times. This rearrangement joins TRBV27 to TRBJ1-1, with D hard to call. V lost 6 bases, J lost 6 bases, and 14 bases lay in between. The CDR3 has 13 amino acids. The V gene's germline CDR1 is MNHEY and CDR2 SMNVEV (reference sequence). CDR3 DNA sequence: TGTGCCAGCAGGCAGGATAGCGTCCCTGAAGCTTTCTTT. Amino acid sequence: CASRQDSVPEAFF.

V usage is TRBV9 and J usage is TRBJ2-7, with 11 bases fitting TRBD1. Germline V gene lookup returns CDR1 SGDLS and CDR2 YYNGEE. J gave up 1 base and V 3 bases, and 3 bases lay outside the gene matches. The CDR3 spans 15 residues. In nucleotides, the CDR3 is TGTGCCAGCAGCGAAGGGACAGGGGGATCCTACGAGCAGTACTTC. Encoded protein: CASSEGTGGSYEQYF.

The V gene is TRBV30, the J gene TRBJ2-6; a weak D match, TRBD2 (5 bases). V lost 2 bases and J 2 bases, leaving 7 bases between the germline ends. This CDR3 is 14 amino acids long. CDR1 is GTSNPN, CDR2 SVGIG, per germline (reference sequence). The CDR3 reads CAWSPGAGANVLTF. CDR3 DNA: TGTGCCTGGAGTCCCGGGGCTGGGGCCAACGTCCTGACTTTC.

The chain combines TRBV28 with TRBJ2-1; 10 bases match TRBD2. Germline V gene lookup returns CDR1 MDHEN and CDR2 SYDVKM. The CDR3 extends over 16 amino acids. With 4 bases clipped from V and 8 bases from J, the junction kept 11 bases outside the gene matches. CDR3 bases: TGTGCCAGCAGTTCGAACATAGCGGGGGGTTTCTATGAGCAGTTCTTC. Protein sequence: CASSSNIAGGFYEQFF.

The chain recombines TRBV7-6 with TRBJ1-1; D unresolved. V was trimmed by 4 bases and J by 1 base, leaving 16 bases between them. CDR3 length equals 16 residues. Germline-derived CDR1 and CDR2 are SGHVS and FNYEAQ. The CDR3 is CASSWGATGPNTEAFF. The CDR3 DNA follows: TGTGCCAGCAGCTGGGGTGCGACTGGGCCGAACACTGAAGCTTTCTTT.

CDR3 nucleotides: TGTGCCAGCAGCAGGACAGGGGAAAACACTGAAGCTTTCTTT. Encoded protein: CASSRTGENTEAFF. This rearrangement joins TRBV28 to TRBJ1-1, with TRBD1 matching over 9 bases. The ends lost 6 bases at V and 2 bases at J; junction bases unmatched: 4. Germline-derived CDR1 and CDR2 are MDHEN and SYDVKM. CDR3 length: 14 amino acids.

The V and J genes are TRBV2 and TRBJ1-1, with D uncertain. Between the trimmed V and J ends, which lost 4 bases and 2 bases, there was a span of 17 bases. The CDR3 spans 16 residues. Germline V gene data show CDR1 as SNHLY and CDR2 as FYNNEI. CDR3: CASSGESGYSNTEAFF. The CDR3 DNA is TGTGCCAGCAGTGGGGAGTCGGGCTATTCTAACACTGAAGCTTTCTTT.

The genes are TRBV6-1 and TRBJ1-1; 9 positions agree with TRBD1. Losses at the gene ends were 4 bases for V and 4 bases for J; bases not matched to a gene: 4. From germline, CDR1 is MNHNS and CDR2 SASEGT. The CDR3 covers 14 residues. The DNA for the CDR3 is TGTGCCAGCAGTGCGACAGGGGGAAGCACTGAAGCTTTCTTT. It codes for CASSATGGSTEAFF.

This clone appeared a single time. The chain links TRBV9 to TRBJ2-2; D is undetermined. This CDR3 comprises 14 residues. From germline, CDR1 is SGDLS and CDR2 YYNGEE. Trimming removed 0 bases from V and 5 bases from J, with 8 bases in between. The CDR3 is CASSVGSVTGELFF. The CDR3 bases are TGTGCCAGCAGCGTAGGGTCTGTGACCGGGGAGCTGTTTTTT.

The chain is built from TRBV28 and TRBJ2-7; 10 bases are a match to TRBD2. After removal of 6 bases from V and 1 base from J, the junction contained 9 bases not matched to a gene. CDR1 and CDR2 from the germline V gene are MDHEN and SYDVKM. The CDR3 extends over 16 amino acids. CDR3 DNA sequence: TGTGCCAGCAGCTCACCCCAGCGGGGGGGGTCCTACGAGCAGTACTTC. It is translated as CASSSPQRGGSYEQYF.

The chain is built from TRBV28 and TRBJ1-1, with a tentative D call TRBD1 (5 bases). The V and J ends lost 3 bases and 9 bases respectively, with 14 bases between them. This CDR3 has 13 residues. Germline CDR1 reads MDHEN; CDR2 reads SYDVKM. CDR3 bases: TGTGCCAGCAGTTTGATTGGGACGACAAAAGCTTTCTTT. It is translated as CASSLIGTTKAFF.

The rearrangement joins TRBV7-9 to TRBJ2-1, with 15 bases fitting TRBD2. V was pared by 5 bases and J by 8 bases, with 10 bases of the junction left unmatched. Germline V gene sequence: CDR1 SEHNR, CDR2 FQNEAQ (reference sequence). The CDR3 is 17 amino acids. The CDR3, as DNA: TGTGCCAGCAGCCCCCGTCCGGGGACTAGCGGGGGGTATGAGCAGTTCTTC. It is translated as CASSPRPGTSGGYEQFF.

This chain uses TRBV13 with TRBJ1-1; no firm D call. The germline gives CDR1 PRHDT, CDR2 FYEKMQ (reference sequence). Deletions cut 0 bases from V and 10 bases from J, with 12 bases between. The CDR3 is 13 residues long. As DNA, the CDR3 is TGTGCCAGCAGCTTAGGGTCAGGTGAGAGAGCTTTCTTT. This gives the protein CASSLGSGERAFF.

DNA for the CDR3: TGTGCCAGCTCACCCTATCGGAGGGGCCCTGAAGAGACCCAGTACTTC. Encoded protein: CASSPYRRGPEETQYF. This rearrangement joins TRBV18 to TRBJ2-5; D is possibly TRBD2 (6 bases). The V and J ends lost 3 bases and 3 bases respectively, with 17 bases between them. This CDR3 has 16 residues. Germline lookup yields CDR1 KGHSH and CDR2 LQKENI.

The chain employs TRBV27 and TRBJ1-2; 9 bases agree with TRBD1. Germline V gene sequence: CDR1 MNHEY, CDR2 SMNVEV (reference sequence). V lost 4 bases, J lost 3 bases, and 3 bases stayed unmatched. CDR3 size: 14 residues. CDR3 in DNA: TGTGCCAGCAGTTCGGGGACAGGGTACTATGGCTACACCTTC. Translation: CASSSGTGYYGYTF.

The chain links TRBV19 to TRBJ2-2, with D tentatively TRBD1 (7 bases). CDR1 and CDR2 from the germline V gene are LNHDA and SQIVND (reference sequence). With 9 bases removed from V and 7 bases from J, the gap between germline ends came to 15 bases. CDR3 length: 13 amino acids. The chain's CDR3 is CASEEGAGGELFF. The DNA for the CDR3 is TGTGCCAGCGAGGAGGGGGCGGGCGGGGAGCTGTTTTTT.

The rearrangement links TRBV30 to TRBJ2-3; no clear D gene. Germline V lookup: CDR1 GTSNPN, CDR2 SVGIG (reference sequence). The CDR3 totals 15 residues. Deletions cut 1 base from V and 1 base from J, with 12 bases between. The CDR3 spells CAWSDGAMGTDTQYF. The DNA of the CDR3 is TGTGCCTGGAGTGACGGAGCGATGGGCACAGATACGCAGTATTTT.

The chain uses TRBV4-1 and TRBJ1-1; D might be TRBD1 (5 bases). Germline V gives CDR1 MGHRA, CDR2 YSYEKL. V lost 3 bases and J lost 2, with 16 bases in between. CDR3 size: 16 residues. The CDR3 bases are TGCGCCAGCAGCCAGGGTCTAGGGGTGGAAAACACTGAAGCTTTCTTT. Translating gives CASSQGLGVENTEAFF.

The chain couples TRBV27 to TRBJ1-5; a weak D match, TRBD1 (5 bases). V lost 2 bases to trimming and J lost 3 bases, with 17 bases between them. Germline assignment: CDR1 MNHEY and CDR2 SMNVEV (reference sequence). The CDR3 spans 17 residues. DNA of the CDR3: TGTGCCAGCAGTTTAGGGACCGTAGAAGGATCCAATCAGCCCCAGCATTTT. This codes for CASSLGTVEGSNQPQHF.

V gene TRBV5-4 combines with J gene TRBJ1-2; TRBD1 might be the D (5 bases). CDR1 and CDR2 (germline): SGHNT, YYREEE (reference sequence). V was trimmed by 2 bases and J by 2 bases, leaving 7 bases between them. There are 13 residues in the CDR3. For the CDR3, the DNA is TGTGCCAGCAGCTTTTCAGGGAACTATGGCTACACCTTC. This sequence encodes CASSFSGNYGYTF.

The J gene is TRBJ2-7, the V gene TRBV7-2, with 9 bases lining up with TRBD1. This CDR3 comprises 15 residues. Trimming cost V 1 base and J 5 bases; bases outside gene matches: 6. Germline values: CDR1 SGHTA, CDR2 FQGNSA. CDR3 sequence reads: CASSLVGTGRHEQYF. Written as DNA, the CDR3 is TGTGCCAGCAGCTTAGTTGGGACAGGGCGCCACGAGCAGTACTTC.

The chain joins TRBV28 to TRBJ1-1, with D possibly being TRBD1 (6 bases). Germline V gene data show CDR1 as MDHEN and CDR2 as SYDVKM. The CDR3 totals 13 residues. V lost 6 bases and J 3 bases, leaving 11 bases between the germline ends. The CDR3 DNA follows: TGTGCCAGCAGCCTCTCAGGGGACACTGAAGCTTTCTTT. Residues: CASSLSGDTEAFF.

V usage is TRBV13 and J usage is TRBJ2-7; 8 bases align to TRBD1. The CDR3 extends over 16 amino acids. CDR1 is PRHDT, CDR2 FYEKMQ, per germline (reference sequence). With V trimmed by 3 bases and J by 4 bases, 11 bases remained unmatched. CDR3 DNA: TGTGCCAGCAGCTTTTTCACCGGGACAGGTGGATACGAGCAGTACTTC. It yields the protein CASSFFTGTGGYEQYF.

This chain connects TRBV7-9 to TRBJ1-1; 8 bases are shared with TRBD1. The CDR3 sequence is 19 residues long. V gave up 5 bases and J gave up 0 bases; unmatched junction bases: 17. Germline V lookup: CDR1 SEHNR, CDR2 FQNEAQ (reference sequence). CDR3 nucleotide sequence: TGTGCCAGCAGCCCACTTTTAGCGACAGGGGAGGGGGTGAACACTGAAGCTTTCTTT. Translation: CASSPLLATGEGVNTEAFF.